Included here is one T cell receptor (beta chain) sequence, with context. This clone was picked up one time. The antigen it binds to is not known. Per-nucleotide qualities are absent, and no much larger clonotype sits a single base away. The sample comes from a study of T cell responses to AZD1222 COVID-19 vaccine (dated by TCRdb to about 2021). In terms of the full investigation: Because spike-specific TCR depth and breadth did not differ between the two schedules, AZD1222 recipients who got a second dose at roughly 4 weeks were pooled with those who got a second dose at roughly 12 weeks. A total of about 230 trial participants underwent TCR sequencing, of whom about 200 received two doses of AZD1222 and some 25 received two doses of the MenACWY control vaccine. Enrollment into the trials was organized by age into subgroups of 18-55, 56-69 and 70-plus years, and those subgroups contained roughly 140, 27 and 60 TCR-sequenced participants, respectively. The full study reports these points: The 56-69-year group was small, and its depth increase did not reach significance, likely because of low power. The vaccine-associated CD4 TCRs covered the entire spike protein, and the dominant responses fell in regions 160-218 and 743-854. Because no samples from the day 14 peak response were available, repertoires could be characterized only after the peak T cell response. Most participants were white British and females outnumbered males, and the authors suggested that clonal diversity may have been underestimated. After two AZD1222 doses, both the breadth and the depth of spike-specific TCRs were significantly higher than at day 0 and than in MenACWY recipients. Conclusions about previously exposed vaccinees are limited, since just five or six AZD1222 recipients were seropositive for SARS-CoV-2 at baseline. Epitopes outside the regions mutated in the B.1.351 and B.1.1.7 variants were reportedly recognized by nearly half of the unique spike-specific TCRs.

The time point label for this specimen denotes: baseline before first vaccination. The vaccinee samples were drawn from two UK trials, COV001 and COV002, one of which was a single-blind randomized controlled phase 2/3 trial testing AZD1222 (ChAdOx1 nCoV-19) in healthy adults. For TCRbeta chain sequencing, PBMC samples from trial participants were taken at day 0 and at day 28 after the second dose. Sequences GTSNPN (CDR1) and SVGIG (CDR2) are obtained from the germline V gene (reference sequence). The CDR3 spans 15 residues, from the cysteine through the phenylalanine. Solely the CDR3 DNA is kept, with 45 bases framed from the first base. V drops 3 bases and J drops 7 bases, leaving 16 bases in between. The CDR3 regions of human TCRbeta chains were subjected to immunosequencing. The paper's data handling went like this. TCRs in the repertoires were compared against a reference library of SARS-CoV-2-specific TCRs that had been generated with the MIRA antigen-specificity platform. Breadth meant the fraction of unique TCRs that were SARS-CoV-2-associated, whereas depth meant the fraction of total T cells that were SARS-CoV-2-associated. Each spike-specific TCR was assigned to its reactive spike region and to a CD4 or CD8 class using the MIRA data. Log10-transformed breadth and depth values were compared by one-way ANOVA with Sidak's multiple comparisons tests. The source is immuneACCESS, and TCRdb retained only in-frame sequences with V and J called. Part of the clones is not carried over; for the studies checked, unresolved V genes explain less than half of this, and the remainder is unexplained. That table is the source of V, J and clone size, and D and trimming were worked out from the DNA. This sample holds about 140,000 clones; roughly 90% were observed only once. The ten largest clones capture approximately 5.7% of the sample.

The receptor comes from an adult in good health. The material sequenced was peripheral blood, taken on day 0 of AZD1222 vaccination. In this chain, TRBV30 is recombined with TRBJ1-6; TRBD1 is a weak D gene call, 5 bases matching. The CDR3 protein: CAWRFTGLGNSPLHF. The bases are TGTGCCTGGAGGTTCACAGGTTTAGGCAATTCACCCCTCCACTTT.